A selection of T cell receptor beta chains follows, all from one sample in a study of cytomegalovirus exposure and HLA in healthy donors. The table came from immunoSEQ multiplex PCR; TCRdb's copy has only in-frame clones and leaves some out. Of 180,000 or so clones listed, under 80% are singletons. Material: PBMCs. These receptors originate from a man in his forties or fifties in good health and CMV-seronegative. Each CDR3 is given with its conserved first and last residue. D genes are given only for firm matches. Clone size appears in some rows only: once, few, many, or a class for an expanded clone.

>TRBV19|TRBJ2-3|NA|TRBD2|16
TGTGCCAGTAGTATCCGGACTAGCGGGAGAGGAGATACGCAGTATTTT
CASSIRTSGRGDTQYF
>TRBV6-1|TRBJ1-3|few|NA|17
TGTGCCAGCAGTGAAGGGACCTTGGGGCCCCTTGGAAACACCATATATTTT
CASSEGTLGPLGNTIYF
>TRBV10-3|TRBJ2-3|NA|TRBD2|15
TGTGCCATAGGGACTAGCGGGAGTTTAGCAGATACGCAGTATTTT
CAIGTSGSLADTQYF
>TRBV30|TRBJ1-6|NA|TRBD1|13
TGTGCCTGGAAGGGACAGGGGAATTCACCCCTCCACTTT
CAWKGQGNSPLHF
>TRBV5-5|TRBJ1-4|NA|NA|15
TGTGCCAGCAGCTTCCCGGGAGCTAAGAATGAAAAACTGTTTTTT
CASSFPGAKNEKLFF
>TRBV6-6|TRBJ2-7|NA|TRBD1|13
TGTGCCAGCAGGGGACAGGCCTCCTACGAGCAGTACTTC
CASRGQASYEQYF
>TRBV19|TRBJ2-3|NA|NA|15
TGTGCCAGTAGCCCCTCTAGCGCGAGCACAGATACGCAGTATTTT
CASSPSSASTDTQYF
>TRBV2|TRBJ2-5|NA|TRBD2|13
TGTGCCAGCAGCCGGGGGGGCCTCGAGACCCAGTACTTC
CASSRGGLETQYF
>TRBV7-2|TRBJ1-1|few|NA|14
TGTGCCAGCAGCATCAGGATCATGAACACTGAAGCTTTCTTT
CASSIRIMNTEAFF
>TRBV27|TRBJ1-2|many|NA|16
TGTGCCAGCAGTTTATCCTTCGGGGTGGCAGACTATGGCTACACCTTC
CASSLSFGVADYGYTF
>TRBV11-2|TRBJ2-7|NA|TRBD2|15
TGTGCCAGCAGTTATAGCGGGATGGGGCTCTACGAGCAGTACTTC
CASSYSGMGLYEQYF
>TRBV4-3|TRBJ2-7|NA|TRBD2|15
TGCGCCAGCAGCCAAGATACCCCGGGAGGCTACGAGCAGTACTTC
CASSQDTPGGYEQYF
>TRBV18|TRBJ2-2|NA|TRBD1|17
TGTGCCAGCTCACCAAGTGCGGCAGGGGGAGACACCGGGGAGCTGTTTTTT
CASSPSAAGGDTGELFF
>TRBV9|TRBJ1-3|NA|NA|15
TGTGCCAGCAGCGTAGCTCAGGGGTCTGGAAACACCATATATTTT
CASSVAQGSGNTIYF
>TRBV11-2|TRBJ1-5|NA|NA|15
TGTGCCAGCAGCTTAGATTGGCGGAGCAATCAGCCCCAGCATTTT
CASSLDWRSNQPQHF
>TRBV5-4|TRBJ2-7|few|TRBD1|15
TGTGCCAGCAGCTTCTTAGGACAGGGCGTCCGAGAGCAGTACTTC
CASSFLGQGVREQYF
>TRBV2|TRBJ2-2|NA|NA|17
TGTGCCAGCAGTGAAATGGGGGGCGGGGGAAACACCGGGGAGCTGTTTTTT
CASSEMGGGGNTGELFF
>TRBV5-1|TRBJ2-7|NA|TRBD1|13
TGCGCCAGCAGCTGGTGGACAGGGGACGAGCAGTACTTC
CASSWWTGDEQYF
>TRBV5-1|TRBJ2-2|NA|NA|14
TGCGCCAGCAGCTTGGCGGTCAACACCGGGGAGCTGTTTTTT
CASSLAVNTGELFF
>TRBV19|TRBJ2-2|NA|NA|14
TGTGCCAGTAGGGCCAGCAGGGTTTCCGGGGAGCTGTTTTTT
CASRASRVSGELFF
>TRBV5-1|TRBJ2-3|few|TRBD2|17
TGCGCCAGCAGCGGTACTAGCGGGGGGGCACTACAGAATACGCAGTATTTT
CASSGTSGGALQNTQYF
>TRBV2|TRBJ1-4|NA|TRBD1|14
TGTGCCAGCAGTCGGGGACAGGACATTGAAAAACTGTTTTTT
CASSRGQDIEKLFF
>TRBV7-9|TRBJ1-2|few|NA|13
TGTGCCAGCAGCTTCGACAGCAACTATGGCTACACCTTC
CASSFDSNYGYTF
>TRBV30|TRBJ1-6|NA|NA|15
TGCGCCTGGAGTCCGGGGGGACGTGGTAATTCACCCCTCCACTTT
CAWSPGGRGNSPLHF
>TRBV12-2|TRBJ1-3|NA|NA|14
TGTGCAAGTCGCTGTACAGGGGTCGGAAACACCATATATTTT
CASRCTGVGNTIYF
>TRBV7-7|TRBJ2-3|NA|TRBD1|15
TGTGCCAGCAGCCCCCCCCGGGACAGGGAAGATACGCAGTATTTT
CASSPPRDREDTQYF
>TRBV4-1|TRBJ1-1|many|NA|18
TGCGCCAGCAGCCAAGTCAATAGCTTAGGGCAGGGCAGAACTGAAGCTTTCTTT
CASSQVNSLGQGRTEAFF
>TRBV7-8|TRBJ2-2|NA|TRBD2|14
TGTGCCAGCAGCCCGGGGGGGACCACCGGGGAGCTGTTTTTT
CASSPGGTTGELFF
>TRBV6-6|TRBJ2-1|NA|NA|15
TGTGCCAGCAGTTTCACAAGTTGGACTTACAATGAGCAGTTCTTC
CASSFTSWTYNEQFF
>TRBV4-3|TRBJ1-3|NA|NA|16
TGCGCCAGCAGCCAAGGGGGGACAAACTCTGGAAACACCATATATTTT
CASSQGGTNSGNTIYF
>TRBV7-2|TRBJ1-1|NA|NA|13
TGTGCCAGCTTCTGGGGAAACGGGGCTGAAGCTTTCTTT
CASFWGNGAEAFF
>TRBV27|TRBJ2-2|NA|NA|14
TGTGCCAGCAGTTTAACTGCGAACACCGGGGAGCTGTTTTTT
CASSLTANTGELFF
>TRBV9|TRBJ2-3|few|TRBD1|16
TGTGCCAGCAGCGTTTTCTCGACAGGGGAGACAGATACGCAGTATTTT
CASSVFSTGETDTQYF
>TRBV7-2|TRBJ2-5|NA|TRBD2|15
TGTGCCAGCAGCCACAGCGGGGGGGCCGGGGAGACCCAGTACTTC
CASSHSGGAGETQYF
>TRBV7-3|TRBJ1-3|few|TRBD1|16
TGTGCCAGCAGCCCAAACGGACAGGGGACAGGAAACACCATATATTTT
CASSPNGQGTGNTIYF
>TRBV5-1|TRBJ2-7|NA|TRBD1|16
TGCGCCAGCAGCTCCTCCACCTGGGACAGCTCCTACGAGCAGTACTTC
CASSSSTWDSSYEQYF
>TRBV2|TRBJ2-5|NA|NA|13
TGTGCCATTTCTAGTGGGGGAGGTGAGACCCAGTACTTC
CAISSGGGETQYF
>TRBV10-1|TRBJ2-1|NA|TRBD1|13
TGCGCCAGCCTACAGGGGGGTAGCAATGAGCAGTTCTTC
CASLQGGSNEQFF
>TRBV4-3|TRBJ2-7|NA|TRBD2|16
TGCGCCAGCAGCCAAGATCGCGGCGGGAGGGCCAGCGAGCAGTACTTC
CASSQDRGGRASEQYF
>TRBV4-2|TRBJ2-6|few|NA|18
TGTGCCAGCAGCATACAGGGGGGGCCACGATCTGGGGCCAACGTCCTGACTTTC
CASSIQGGPRSGANVLTF
>TRBV5-1|TRBJ1-1|NA|TRBD1|16
TGCGCCAGCAGCTTGGGGACAGGACTTATGAACACTGAAGCTTTCTTT
CASSLGTGLMNTEAFF
>TRBV2|TRBJ2-7|once|NA|14
TGTGCCAGCAGTGTTGGGCGGGATACCTACGAGCAGTACTTC
CASSVGRDTYEQYF
>TRBV11-2|TRBJ2-2|NA|NA|15
TGTGCCAGCACCCTAGGGAGCCCGGCGCCCGGGGAGCTGTTTTTT
CASTLGSPAPGELFF
>TRBV18|TRBJ2-7|NA|TRBD1|14
TGTGCCAGCTCACTAGGACAGGGCGATTACGAGCAGTACTTC
CASSLGQGDYEQYF
>TRBV7-2|TRBJ2-1|NA|NA|13
TGTGCCAGCAGACGCCAACCAGGCGATGAGCAGTTCTTC
CASRRQPGDEQFF
>TRBV14|TRBJ2-7|NA|TRBD2|15
TGTGCCAGCAGCCCCAAGCGGGGGGGCGTCTACGAGCAGTACTTC
CASSPKRGGVYEQYF